One and the same sample provided the 23 T cell receptor beta chains below, sequenced in a study of response to subunit inactivated influenza vaccine (dated by TCRdb to the late 2010s). Library construction relied on RT-PCR. The reads were generated on an Illumina HiSeq 2500. TCRdb's own reprocessing of the public reads used fastp at Q25 and MiXCR and kept productive beta chains. Rows with a matching CDR3 protein are joined into one entry that keeps the most common DNA and genes. Across this sample there are hundreds of thousands of distinct CDR3 sequences, with 15% to 17% seen only once. The ten largest clones add up to around 10% of the sample. The material sequenced was PBMCs from blood, taken 11 to 12 days after vaccination. Every receptor here comes from a middle-aged man who received an inactivated influenza vaccine. Donor details come from another sample of the same person, matched by shared clones.

V usage is TRBV12-5 and J usage is TRBJ2-1, with TRBD2 matching over 11 bases. J lost 10 bases, V lost 4 bases, and 21 bases had no gene match. The CDR3 extends over 19 amino acids. Germline CDR1 LGHNT, CDR2 FRNRAP. The DNA for the CDR3 is TGTGCTAGTGGTTCAAATATTCTCGGACTAGCGGGTCGTGCTGGCGAGCAGTTCTTC. Translated: CASGSNILGLAGRAGEQFF.

In its sample, this clonotype was seen a few times. This chain joins TRBV7-9 and TRBJ2-1, with TRBD2 matching 8 bases. The CDR3 extends over 16 amino acids. The trim removed 6 bases at V and 5 bases at J, leaving 12 bases unmatched. The germline V gene has CDR1 SEHNR and CDR2 FQNEAQ (reference sequence). The CDR3 region has the DNA TGTGCCAGCAGGGAGAACCGGGAGGGCAGAAACAATGAGCAGTTCTTC. It is translated as CASRENREGRNNEQFF.

This clonotype came up a few times. The V gene is TRBV7-2, the J gene TRBJ2-7, with 7 positions matching TRBD2. The CDR3 extends over 14 amino acids. The germline gives CDR1 SGHTA, CDR2 FQGNSA. Unmatched junction bases numbered 4, after V lost 3 bases and J lost 2 bases. CDR3: CASSFAGTTYEQYF. DNA of the CDR3: TGTGCCAGCAGCTTCGCCGGGACTACCTACGAGCAGTACTTC.

Only a few counts were recorded for this clonotype. The chain couples TRBV4-2 to TRBJ2-7; the D call may be TRBD1 or TRBD2 (5 bases each). V shed 3 bases and J shed 2 bases, with 11 bases lying between them. This CDR3 comprises 14 residues. The V gene's germline CDR1 is LGHNA and CDR2 YNFKEQ. The CDR3 sequence: CASSHAGRAYEQYF. The CDR3, as DNA: TGTGCCAGCAGCCATGCAGGGCGGGCCTACGAGCAGTACTTC.

The rearrangement joins TRBV7-9 to TRBJ1-6; D possibly corresponds to TRBD1 (6 bases). The CDR3 is 15 amino acids. Germline V gene sequence: CDR1 SEHNR, CDR2 FQNEAQ (reference sequence). Trimming removed 5 bases at V and 1 base at J, with 9 bases between. CDR3 nucleotide sequence: TGTGCCAGCAGCGCCAGGGGTTCCTATAATTCACCCCTCCACTTT. Amino acids: CASSARGSYNSPLHF.

There are many counts of this clonotype. V is TRBV7-9 and J is TRBJ2-5; D may correspond to TRBD1 or TRBD2 (7 bases each). V dropped 5 bases and J dropped 4 bases, with 14 bases sitting between them. Per germline, CDR1 SEHNR and CDR2 FQNEAQ (reference sequence). The CDR3 consists of 14 residues. CDR3: CASSRDREGETQYF. CDR3 DNA sequence: TGTGCCAGCAGCCGCGACAGGGAGGGAGAGACCCAGTACTTC.

This chain links TRBV7-9 with TRBJ2-5; 8 nucleotides agree with TRBD1. CDR1 is SEHNR and CDR2 is FQNEAQ in the germline V gene (reference sequence). The V segment lost 5 bases and the J segment 2 bases; nucleotides outside the gene matches: 13. The CDR3 runs 17 residues. The CDR3 nucleotides are TGTGCCAGCAGCGCCCAGTTGACAGGGGACGGTCAAGAGACCCAGTACTTC. Amino acid sequence: CASSAQLTGDGQETQYF.

This clonotype was observed a handful of times. The rearrangement uses TRBV20-1 and TRBJ1-3; D is unclear. In germline, CDR1 is DFQATT, CDR2 SNEGSKA (reference sequence). V was cut by 1 base and J by 3 bases, with 13 bases left in between. This CDR3 has 15 residues. CDR3 in DNA: TGCAGTGCTAGAGTGAGAGGGAATCGTGGAAACACCATATATTTT. Protein: CSARVRGNRGNTIYF.

This clonotype was seen at least ten times. V usage is TRBV30 and J usage is TRBJ2-7; 10 bases align to TRBD2. There are 13 residues in the CDR3. V lost 2 bases, J lost 5 bases, and 3 bases stayed unmatched. Germline-derived CDR1 and CDR2 are GTSNPN and SVGIG (reference sequence). CDR3 sequence (DNA): TGTGCCTGGAGTAGCGGGAGGGGTAACGAGCAGTACTTC. Translated, it gives CAWSSGRGNEQYF.

This clonotype was seen more than once but under ten times. V usage is TRBV29-1 and J usage is TRBJ2-3, with 7 bases aligning to TRBD2. The V gene end was trimmed by 7 bases and the J gene end by 1 base; junction bases not matched to a gene: 8. Germline-derived CDR1 and CDR2 are SQVTM and ANQGSEA. This CDR3 has 14 residues. CDR3 in DNA: TGCAGCGCTAATGGGGGGGGAGGCACAGATACGCAGTATTTT. It translates to CSANGGGGTDTQYF.

The chain has TRBV20-1 and TRBJ1-5; D is perhaps TRBD1 (5 bases). Per the germline V gene, CDR1 is DFQATT and CDR2 is SNEGSKA (reference sequence). The CDR3 length is 14 residues. The V and J ends lost 0 bases and 6 bases respectively, with 12 bases between them. CDR3 loop: CSARDMQGTQPQHF. In DNA form, the CDR3 reads TGCAGTGCTAGAGATATGCAGGGAACTCAGCCCCAGCATTTT.

In its sample, this clonotype was seen a few times. The chain joins TRBV10-1 to TRBJ2-1; TRBD1 agrees at 10 bases. CDR1 is WNHNN and CDR2 is SYGVQD in the germline V gene (reference sequence). Unmatched junction bases numbered 14, after V lost 4 bases and J lost 8 bases. CDR3 length: 17 residues. CDR3 residues: CASSVLDRGHIRDEQFF. The CDR3 DNA reads as TGCGCCAGCAGTGTCCTAGACAGGGGGCATATCAGGGATGAGCAGTTCTTC.

This clonotype was seen only a few times. J is TRBJ1-3 and V is TRBV9; D may be TRBD1 (5 bases). From germline, CDR1 is SGDLS and CDR2 YYNGEE. Trimming took off 1 base at V and 0 bases at J, with 11 bases between the two ends. This CDR3 region has 16 residues. CDR3 loop: CASSVSGESSGNTIYF. DNA for the CDR3: TGTGCCAGCAGCGTATCGGGGGAGAGCTCTGGAAACACCATATATTTT.

This clonotype was recorded only once. The chain employs TRBV5-1 and TRBJ2-1; unclear D gene. The CDR3 totals 15 residues. Germline CDR1 is SGHRS and CDR2 is YFSETQ. V dropped 4 bases and J dropped 6 bases, with 17 bases sitting between them. CDR3 protein: CASSIDSSKVNEQFF. The DNA for the CDR3 is TGCGCCAGCAGCATCGATTCCTCAAAGGTCAATGAGCAGTTCTTC.

A few counts support this clonotype. The chain uses TRBV12-3 or TRBV12-4 and TRBJ2-7, with 9 bases aligning to TRBD1. CDR3 length: 15 residues. Trimming took 6 bases from V and 7 from J; bases not matched to a gene: 13. The DNA for the CDR3 is TGTGCCAGCAGCCGCCCGGGACAGGGTGGGAGGGAGCAGTACTTC. Its translation is CASSRPGQGGREQYF.

The chain couples TRBV18 to TRBJ2-7; 9 positions agree with TRBD1. Germline trimming cut 4 bases from V and 5 bases from J; bases unmatched to any gene: 9. The CDR3 loop spans 15 amino acids. The germline V gene has CDR1 KGHSH and CDR2 LQKENI. CDR3 nucleotides: TGTGCCAGCTCACAACAACAGGGGGCCCTCGACGAGCAGTACTTC. Its translation is CASSQQQGALDEQYF. Full variable domain (outside the CDR3, taken from reference TRBV18 and TRBJ2-7): NAGVMQNPRHLVRRRGQEARLRCSPMKGHSHVYWYRQLPEEGLKFMVYLQKENIIDESGMPKERFSAEFPKEGPSILRIQQVVRGDSAAYFCASSQQQGALDEQYFGPGTRLTVT.

This clonotype came up a few times. This chain links TRBV5-1 with TRBJ2-5, with TRBD1 matching 8 bases. This CDR3 is built from 13 residues. V lost 5 bases, J lost 5 bases, and 5 bases stayed unmatched. The germline V gene has CDR1 SGHRS and CDR2 YFSETQ. CDR3 residues: CASSHDRGETQYF. In DNA, the CDR3 is TGCGCCAGCAGTCATGACAGGGGTGAGACCCAGTACTTC.

Many counts were recorded for this clonotype. V is TRBV27 and J is TRBJ2-5; 10 nucleotides agree with TRBD2. J lost 1 base, V lost 1 base, and 6 bases had no gene match. Per the germline V gene, CDR1 is MNHEY and CDR2 is SMNVEV (reference sequence). There are 17 residues in the CDR3. The CDR3 is CASSLLGASGSQETQYF. The CDR3 nucleotides are TGTGCCAGCAGTTTATTAGGAGCTAGCGGGAGCCAAGAGACCCAGTACTTC.

Many counts were recorded for this clonotype. The chain is built from TRBV5-1 and TRBJ2-4, with 10 nucleotides matching TRBD2. Germline V CDR1 and CDR2: SGHRS, YFSETQ. V dropped 3 bases and J dropped 8; count of bases not matched to a gene: 5. The CDR3 contains 14 residues. CDR3 DNA: TGCGCCAGCAGCTCGTCCGGGACTAGCGACATTCAGTACTTC. Protein product: CASSSSGTSDIQYF.

The chain joins TRBV11-2 to TRBJ1-6; maybe TRBD1 (5 bases). From germline, CDR1 is SGHAT and CDR2 FQNNGV. CDR3 length: 15 residues. V lost 3 bases to trimming and J lost 6 bases, with 12 bases between them. The CDR3 sequence: CASSFTGRSNSPLHF. CDR3 nucleotides: TGTGCCAGCAGCTTTACGGGACGGTCTAATTCACCCCTCCACTTT.

Many counts were recorded for this clonotype. The V call is TRBV20-1, the J call TRBJ1-2, with TRBD1 as a possible D gene (5 bases). V dropped 2 bases and J dropped 6 bases, with 19 bases sitting between them. CDR3 length: 15 amino acids. Germline loops: CDR1 DFQATT, CDR2 SNEGSKA (reference sequence). DNA of the CDR3: TGCAGTGCTAGATCGGTACAGGAGGGCCCTAATGGCTACACCTTC. It is translated as CSARSVQEGPNGYTF.

There are many counts of this clonotype. The rearrangement links TRBV20-1 to TRBJ2-7; 7 bases agree with TRBD2. The CDR3 totals 14 residues. Losses at the gene ends were 6 bases for V and 0 bases for J; bases not matched to a gene: 8. Germline V gives CDR1 DFQATT, CDR2 SNEGSKA (reference sequence). CDR3 protein: CSAQSGIGSYEQYF. The CDR3, as DNA: TGCAGTGCGCAGAGCGGGATAGGCTCCTACGAGCAGTACTTC.

This clonotype came up a few times. The CDR3 DNA is TGCAGTGCTAGGGGGATACAAGAGACCCAGTACTTC. This sequence encodes CSARGIQETQYF. The chain couples TRBV20-1 to TRBJ2-5; D unresolved. The length of the CDR3 is 12 residues. Trimming removed 3 bases at V and 2 bases at J, with 7 bases between. Germline-derived CDR1 and CDR2 are DFQATT and SNEGSKA (reference sequence).